This TCR beta chain emerged from a study of blood T cell repertoires in COVID-19. Background on the study: PBMCs, B-cell-depleted T cells, or T cells provided the cDNA or gDNA that made up the material.

Trimming shortened V by 5 bases and J by 10 bases, and 18 bases separated the two germline ends. The germline V gene has CDR1 MDHEN and CDR2 SYDVKM. This CDR3 has 15 amino acids. Per the authors' pipeline: Estimation of nucleated cell counts relied on the amplification of reference gene primers. Profiling relied on immunoSEQ multiplex PCR, and the TCRdb table lists in-frame clones only, not all of them. V and J calls and clone size are given by that table; D and trimming were obtained from the DNA. The table has fewer than 15,000 clones, roughly 93% seen once. This sequence was found in a human donor in a cohort sampled during active COVID-19. Sample: peripheral blood. The chain combines TRBV28 with TRBJ1-6, with a possible D match to TRBD1 (5 bases). This chain's CDR3 is CASSISRRGNSPLHF. CDR3 DNA sequence: TGTGCCAGCAGTATATCCCGGAGGGGTAACTCACCCCTCCACTTT.